These T cell receptor beta chains were read from a single sample in a study of T cell responses to AZD1222 COVID-19 vaccine. The data were produced by immunoSEQ multiplex PCR, yet TCRdb's version contains in-frame clones alone and is incomplete. The repertoire consists of roughly 50,000 clones, with 80% to 90% occurring once and the leading ten covering 14%. The sample was peripheral blood, taken 28 days after the second AZD1222 dose. All receptors derive from an adult who received the AZD1222 COVID-19 vaccine. Each CDR3 is given with its conserved first and last residue. A D gene is named only where the DNA matches it firmly. Only part of the rows carry a size: once, few, many, or a class if the clone is expanded.

clone_size: NA; d_call: NA; j_call: TRBJ2-2; v_call: TRBV7-9; cdr3_aa: CASSLLLAGELFF; cdr3_nt: TGTGCCAGCAGCTTATTGTTGGCCGGGGAGCTGTTTTTT
clone_size: NA; d_call: NA; j_call: TRBJ2-4; v_call: TRBV7-9; cdr3_aa: CASTSSRIAKNIQYF; cdr3_nt: TGTGCCAGCACCTCGAGTCGTATAGCCAAAAACATTCAGTACTTC
clone_size: NA; d_call: NA; j_call: TRBJ1-6; v_call: TRBV18; cdr3_aa: CASSRKETGMDSPLHF; cdr3_nt: TGTGCCAGCTCACGCAAAGAAACAGGGATGGATTCACCCCTCCACTTT
clone_size: NA; d_call: NA; j_call: TRBJ2-1; v_call: TRBV13; cdr3_aa: CASSRTDSNEQFF; cdr3_nt: TGTGCCAGCAGCCGGACAGATTCCAATGAGCAGTTCTTC
clone_size: NA; d_call: NA; j_call: TRBJ2-5; v_call: TRBV3-1/TRBV3-2; cdr3_aa: CASSQYQNREQETQYF; cdr3_nt: TGTGCCAGCAGCCAGTATCAAAACCGGGAGCAAGAGACCCAGTACTTC
clone_size: NA; d_call: NA; j_call: TRBJ1-6; v_call: TRBV7-2; cdr3_aa: CASSPMGGRGSPLHF; cdr3_nt: TGTGCCAGCAGCCCCATGGGGGGTCGCGGATCACCCCTCCACTTT
clone_size: NA; d_call: TRBD1; j_call: TRBJ2-5; v_call: TRBV6-5; cdr3_aa: CASGGTGGQETQYF; cdr3_nt: TGTGCCAGCGGGGGGACAGGGGGTCAAGAGACCCAGTACTTC
clone_size: NA; d_call: NA; j_call: TRBJ1-2; v_call: TRBV7-8; cdr3_aa: CASSLLGGAQHGYTF; cdr3_nt: TGTGCCAGCAGCCTTTTGGGGGGGGCTCAGCATGGCTACACCTTC
clone_size: NA; d_call: NA; j_call: TRBJ1-1; v_call: TRBV7-2; cdr3_aa: CASSLSRQQNTEAFF; cdr3_nt: TGTGCCAGCAGCTTAAGCCGACAGCAGAACACTGAAGCTTTCTTT
clone_size: NA; d_call: TRBD2; j_call: TRBJ2-1; v_call: TRBV6-1; cdr3_aa: CASSATGTSGGGGYNEQFF; cdr3_nt: TGTGCCAGCAGTGCCACCGGGACTAGCGGGGGAGGAGGGTACAATGAGCAGTTCTTC
clone_size: NA; d_call: NA; j_call: TRBJ2-3; v_call: TRBV6-1; cdr3_aa: CASSEGARQRWGPTDTQYF; cdr3_nt: TGTGCCAGCAGTGAAGGTGCGAGGCAGAGGTGGGGTCCGACAGATACGCAGTATTTT
clone_size: NA; d_call: NA; j_call: TRBJ1-1; v_call: TRBV20-1; cdr3_aa: CSASEGPMNTEAFF; cdr3_nt: TGCAGTGCTAGTGAGGGGCCCATGAACACTGAAGCTTTCTTT
clone_size: NA; d_call: TRBD2; j_call: TRBJ2-3; v_call: TRBV7-2; cdr3_aa: CASSLEFGTSGSDTQYF; cdr3_nt: TGTGCCAGCAGCTTAGAGTTCGGGACTAGCGGATCAGATACGCAGTATTTT
clone_size: few; d_call: NA; j_call: TRBJ1-3; v_call: TRBV6-5; cdr3_aa: CASSYSDSSGNTIYF; cdr3_nt: TGTGCCAGCAGTTACTCGGACAGCTCTGGAAACACCATATATTTT
clone_size: NA; d_call: NA; j_call: TRBJ1-1; v_call: TRBV10-3; cdr3_aa: CAISESQGPAFF; cdr3_nt: TGTGCCATCAGTGAGTCTCAGGGCCCAGCTTTCTTT
clone_size: NA; d_call: NA; j_call: TRBJ1-3; v_call: TRBV10-3; cdr3_aa: CAISEDSFSGNTIYF; cdr3_nt: TGTGCCATCAGTGAGGACAGTTTCTCTGGAAACACCATATATTTT
clone_size: NA; d_call: TRBD2; j_call: TRBJ2-3; v_call: TRBV11-2; cdr3_aa: CASSLLAVTDTQYF; cdr3_nt: TGTGCCAGCAGCTTGCTAGCGGTCACAGATACGCAGTATTTT